This T cell receptor (beta chain) was recorded in a study of T cell repertoires in cytomegalovirus infection. About the research overall: Epitope selection comprised recently identified HLA-C-restricted CMV epitopes and well-studied HLA-B-restricted CMV epitopes. CMV infection plus the matching HLA type was flagged by public TCR beta signatures.

Germline assignment: CDR1 LNHNV and CDR2 YYDKDF (reference sequence). This CDR3 comprises 11 residues. Trimming removed 6 bases from V and 7 bases from J, with 7 bases in between. TCRdb called the reads again in MiXCR, with one record for every CDR3 protein. The table shows some 800,000 distinct CDR3 sequences, with 30% to 35% occurring only once. Study-level findings and limits: HLA-C-restricted CMV clonotypes gave the most frequent clonotype in two of eight donors.

Notes on this clonotype: Antigen unknown.

The gene calls are TRBV15 and TRBJ2-1; D unclear. This specimen was cultured CD8+ T cells from PBMCs, taken from culture after CMV antigen stimulation. This clonotype originated in a human donor in good health (CMV status not recorded). Some clones in this sample may be carry-over from other donors' samples. This chain's CDR3 is CATRQWNEQFF. The CDR3, as DNA: TGTGCCACCAGACAATGGAATGAGCAGTTCTTC.